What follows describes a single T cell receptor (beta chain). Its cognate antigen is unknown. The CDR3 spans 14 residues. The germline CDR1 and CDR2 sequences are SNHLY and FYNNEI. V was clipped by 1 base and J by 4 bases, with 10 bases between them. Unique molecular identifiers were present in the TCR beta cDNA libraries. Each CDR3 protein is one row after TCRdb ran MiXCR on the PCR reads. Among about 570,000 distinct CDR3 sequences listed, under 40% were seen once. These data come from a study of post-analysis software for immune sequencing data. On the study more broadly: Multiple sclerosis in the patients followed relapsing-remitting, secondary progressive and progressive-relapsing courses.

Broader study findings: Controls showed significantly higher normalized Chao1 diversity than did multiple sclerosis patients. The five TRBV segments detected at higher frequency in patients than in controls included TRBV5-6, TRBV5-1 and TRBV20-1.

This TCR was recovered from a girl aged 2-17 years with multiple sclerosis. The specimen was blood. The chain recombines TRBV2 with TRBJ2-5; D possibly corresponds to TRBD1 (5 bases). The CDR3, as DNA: TGTGCCAGCAGTGAAGAGGTCACAGGAGAGACCCAGTACTTC. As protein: CASSEEVTGETQYF. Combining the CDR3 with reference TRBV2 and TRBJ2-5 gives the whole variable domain EPEVTQTPSHQVTQMGQEVILRCVPISNHLYFYWYRQILGQKVEFLVSFYNNEISEKSEIFDDQFSVERPDGSNFTLKIRSTKLEDSAMYFCASSEEVTGETQYFGPGTRLLVL.